These 32 T cell receptor beta chains were all obtained from the same sample, sequenced in a study of blood T cell repertoires in COVID-19. Sequencing was performed with immunoSEQ multiplex PCR; in TCRdb, only in-frame clones are kept and a portion is missing. Here the sample spans around 250,000 clones, about nine tenths being singletons. The specimen was PBMCs or T cells enriched from blood (not recorded which). Receptors were obtained from a woman between 25 and 40 years old with acute COVID-19.

The J gene is TRBJ2-7, the V gene TRBV14; D is possibly TRBD1 (6 bases). This CDR3 has 16 amino acids. Germline V gene lookup returns CDR1 SGHDN and CDR2 FVKESK. Between the trimmed V and J ends, which lost 0 bases and 7 bases, there was a span of 19 bases. The CDR3 nucleotides read TGTGCCAGCAGCCAAGATCACTCAGCGTCAGGGGTAGAGCAGTACTTC. The encoded protein is CASSQDHSASGVEQYF.

The chain couples TRBV14 to TRBJ2-1; D is unclear. CDR3 length: 14 residues. The germline CDR1 and CDR2 sequences are SGHDN and FVKESK. V lost 0 bases and J 6 bases, leaving 9 bases between the germline ends. This CDR3 is CASSQDYSPNEQFF. As DNA, the CDR3 is TGTGCCAGCAGCCAAGATTACAGCCCCAATGAGCAGTTCTTC.

The chain links TRBV28 to TRBJ2-7; TRBD2 aligns across 9 bases. After removal of 5 bases from V and 4 bases from J, the junction contained 9 bases not matched to a gene. CDR1 is MDHEN and CDR2 is SYDVKM in the germline V gene. CDR3 size: 15 residues. CDR3 protein: CASSPRLREGYEQYF. The CDR3, as DNA: TGTGCCAGCAGTCCGCGCCTGCGGGAGGGGTACGAGCAGTACTTC.

The chain combines TRBV18 with TRBJ1-2; the D is unclear. Trimming took 6 bases from V and 5 from J, leaving 19 bases between them. Germline V gene sequence: CDR1 KGHSH, CDR2 LQKENI. The CDR3 spans 15 residues. The CDR3: CASSPWRTSGYGYTF. In nucleotides, the CDR3 is TGTGCCAGCTCCCCCTGGAGGACGTCTGGTTATGGCTACACCTTC.

V gene TRBV27 combines with J gene TRBJ2-7, with TRBD1 matching over 8 bases. The germline V gene encodes CDR1 MNHEY and CDR2 SMNVEV (reference sequence). This CDR3 is 15 amino acids long. V lost 2 bases and J lost 3; bases outside the gene matches: 6. As DNA, the CDR3 is TGTGCCAGCAGTTTAGGGCGGACAGGGTTCTACGAGCAGTACTTC. Translation gives CASSLGRTGFYEQYF.

This chain joins TRBV25-1 and TRBJ1-2, with D perhaps matching TRBD1 (6 bases). Germline CDR1 reads MGHDK; CDR2 reads SYGVNS. V gave up 11 bases and J gave up 4 bases, with 11 bases separating them. This CDR3 spans 11 amino acids. This chain's CDR3 is CAAGTPYGYTF. The CDR3 DNA reads TGTGCCGCCGGGACACCCTATGGCTACACCTTC.

V gene TRBV29-1 combines with J gene TRBJ2-7, with unresolved D. Trimming removed 4 bases at V and 5 bases at J, with 12 bases between. Germline values: CDR1 SQVTM, CDR2 ANQGSEA. The CDR3 is made up of 12 amino acids. CDR3: CSVGETGNEQYF. CDR3 coding DNA: TGCAGCGTTGGAGAGACTGGAAACGAGCAGTACTTC.

The sample holds one count of this clone. This sequence joins TRBV5-4 and TRBJ2-4; tentative D call: TRBD2 (5 bases). Germline-derived CDR1 and CDR2 are SGHNT and YYREEE (reference sequence). CDR3 length: 15 residues. V lost 2 bases and J lost 6, with 15 bases in between. The CDR3 protein is CASSLVAGEGNIQYF. The CDR3, as DNA: TGTGCCAGCAGCTTAGTGGCCGGAGAGGGAAACATTCAGTACTTC.

V and J are TRBV28 and TRBJ1-2, with D possibly TRBD1 on 5 matching bases. The V gene's germline CDR1 is MDHEN and CDR2 SYDVKM. V lost 6 bases, J lost 3 bases, and 8 bases lay in between. The CDR3 is 12 amino acids. The CDR3 loop reads CASRSTDYGYTF. The CDR3 DNA reads TGTGCCAGCAGATCGACAGACTATGGCTACACCTTC.

The CDR3 reads CASSVEGQGNTGELFF. The CDR3 region has the DNA TGTGCCAGCAGCGTAGAGGGACAGGGCAACACCGGGGAGCTGTTTTTT. The chain links TRBV9 to TRBJ2-2; TRBD1 matches 9 bases. The CDR3 length is 16 residues. V gave up 0 bases and J gave up 2 bases; unmatched junction bases: 2. Germline-derived CDR1 and CDR2 are SGDLS and YYNGEE.

The chain has TRBV6-5 and TRBJ2-3; D perhaps matches TRBD2 (6 bases). Trimming pared 2 bases from V and 2 bases from J, leaving 11 bases between. The length of the CDR3 is 15 residues. Germline CDR1 MNHEY, CDR2 SVGAGI. The DNA of the CDR3 is TGTGCCAGCAGTTACACTAGCCGAGTCACAGATACGCAGTATTTT. As protein: CASSYTSRVTDTQYF.

The rearrangement links TRBV12-3 or TRBV12-4 to TRBJ1-1; 8 bases agree with TRBD1. The V segment lost 2 bases and the J segment 6 bases; nucleotides outside the gene matches: 2. CDR3 size: 13 residues. As DNA, the CDR3 is TGTGCCAGCAGTTTACAGGGGGCTCCTGAAGCTTTCTTT. As protein: CASSLQGAPEAFF.

The chain is built from TRBV4-1 and TRBJ2-1; 7 positions match TRBD1. The CDR3 contains 15 residues. Germline values: CDR1 MGHRA, CDR2 YSYEKL. V shed 0 bases and J 5 bases; nucleotides not matched to a gene: 4. The CDR3 loop reads CASSQDRDSNNEQFF. CDR3 DNA sequence: TGCGCCAGCAGCCAAGACCGGGACAGTAACAATGAGCAGTTCTTC.

V usage is TRBV28 and J usage is TRBJ2-2, with TRBD2 identical over 8 bases. Per the germline V gene, CDR1 is MDHEN and CDR2 is SYDVKM. J lost 2 bases, V lost 10 bases, and 18 bases had no gene match. There are 18 residues in the CDR3. Here the CDR3 DNA reads TGTGCCACCGAGGGGACGGAGGGTAGCGGGGTTAACACCGGGGAGCTGTTTTTT. Translated, it gives CATEGTEGSGVNTGELFF.

This clone was detected only a few times. The V and J genes are TRBV6-1 and TRBJ2-2; D is undetermined. V lost 1 base and J 1 base, leaving 4 bases between the germline ends. Germline V CDR1 and CDR2: MNHNS, SASEGT. The CDR3 totals 14 residues. CDR3 protein: CASSEGLNTGELFF. The CDR3 DNA reads as TGTGCCAGCAGTGAAGGGCTGAACACCGGGGAGCTGTTTTTT.

The chain has TRBV6-5 and TRBJ2-1, with 7 nucleotides matching TRBD2. Looked up from germline, CDR1 is MNHEY and CDR2 is SVGAGI. The V segment lost 10 bases and the J segment 0 bases; nucleotides outside the gene matches: 9. This CDR3 spans 15 amino acids. The chain's CDR3 is CATTSSGSSYNEQFF. CDR3 nucleotides: TGTGCCACCACATCTAGCGGAAGCTCCTACAATGAGCAGTTCTTC.

This CDR3 reads CASSYGQGPLNEQFF. The DNA for the CDR3 is TGCGCCAGCAGCTACGGACAGGGGCCCCTCAATGAGCAGTTCTTC. The V gene is TRBV5-1, the J gene TRBJ2-1; TRBD1 aligns across 9 bases. In germline, CDR1 is SGHRS, CDR2 YFSETQ. The CDR3 has 15 residues. The ends lost 3 bases at V and 6 bases at J; junction bases unmatched: 7. Full variable domain (outside the CDR3, taken from reference TRBV5-1 and TRBJ2-1): KAGVTQTPRYLIKTRGQQVTLSCSPISGHRSVSWYQQTPGQGLQFLFEYFSETQRNKGNFPGRFSGRQFSNSRSEMNVSTLELGDSALYLCASSYGQGPLNEQFFGPGTRLTVL.

This clone was counted between two and nine times. This specimen includes other DNA sequences encoding the same CDR3. This chain joins TRBV18 and TRBJ1-5, with TRBD1 matching 9 bases. Trimming at V came to 3 bases and at J to 3 bases, leaving 3 bases not matched to a gene. The CDR3 runs 15 residues. The germline V gene has CDR1 KGHSH and CDR2 LQKENI. The CDR3 here is CASSPRQGDNQPQHF. DNA of the CDR3: TGTGCCAGCTCACCCCGACAGGGGGACAATCAGCCCCAGCATTTT.

The chain uses TRBV28 and TRBJ2-7, with D perhaps matching TRBD2 (6 bases). CDR1 is MDHEN and CDR2 is SYDVKM in the germline V gene. The CDR3 is made up of 15 amino acids. Trimming cost V 5 bases and J 0 bases, with 14 bases left between them. CDR3 DNA: TGTGCCAGCAGTGGACATCTAGCGAACTCCTACGAGCAGTACTTC. This codes for CASSGHLANSYEQYF.

CDR3 residues: CASSDRVHQPQHF. CDR3 DNA sequence: TGTGCCAGCTCAGACAGGGTTCATCAGCCCCAGCATTTT. The J gene is TRBJ1-5, the V gene TRBV18; 7 bases are shared with TRBD1. Germline loops: CDR1 KGHSH, CDR2 LQKENI. CDR3 length: 13 residues. Losses at the gene ends were 5 bases for V and 5 bases for J; bases not matched to a gene: 3.

The chain joins TRBV12-3 or TRBV12-4 to TRBJ1-2; D is uncertain. V shed 3 bases and J shed 7 bases, with 6 bases lying between them. The CDR3 extends over 11 amino acids. CDR3 bases: TGTGCCAGCAGTTTCTCAGGTGGCTACACCTTC. Protein sequence: CASSFSGGYTF.

The chain has TRBV18 and TRBJ2-7, with D possibly TRBD1 on 6 matching bases. The V and J ends lost 3 bases and 3 bases respectively, with 21 bases between them. The CDR3 totals 17 residues. From germline, CDR1 is KGHSH and CDR2 LQKENI. CDR3 coding DNA: TGTGCCAGCTCACCCCGGGGTGCCGGCACAGGGAACTACGAGCAGTACTTC. Translation: CASSPRGAGTGNYEQYF. Drawing the rest from reference TRBV18 and TRBJ2-7, the complete variable domain is NAGVMQNPRHLVRRRGQEARLRCSPMKGHSHVYWYRQLPEEGLKFMVYLQKENIIDESGMPKERFSAEFPKEGPSILRIQQVVRGDSAAYFCASSPRGAGTGNYEQYFGPGTRLTVT.

The chain combines TRBV5-4 with TRBJ2-7; 9 nucleotides match TRBD1. V dropped 2 bases and J dropped 1; count of bases not matched to a gene: 13. Germline CDR1 and CDR2: SGHNT and YYREEE (reference sequence). This CDR3 region has 18 residues. The CDR3 sequence is CASSFIGATGGRSYEQYF. For the CDR3, the DNA is TGTGCCAGCAGCTTCATCGGAGCGACAGGGGGACGGTCCTACGAGCAGTACTTC.

The rearrangement joins TRBV19 to TRBJ2-7; D may be TRBD1 (6 bases). Germline assignment: CDR1 LNHDA and CDR2 SQIVND (reference sequence). This CDR3 has 14 residues. V was pared by 7 bases and J by 0 bases, with 13 bases between. CDR3 bases: TGTGCCAGTACCCATGAGGACAGCTCCTACGAGCAGTACTTC. Residues: CASTHEDSSYEQYF.

The chain carries TRBV7-9 and TRBJ2-5; a weak D match, TRBD2 (6 bases). There are 15 residues in the CDR3. Trimming took off 5 bases at V and 2 bases at J, with 15 bases between the two ends. The germline V gene has CDR1 SEHNR and CDR2 FQNEAQ (reference sequence). The CDR3 DNA follows: TGTGCCAGCAGCCCACTAGCTGTGGGACAAGAGACCCAGTACTTC. Protein sequence: CASSPLAVGQETQYF.

The chain is built from TRBV28 and TRBJ1-6; 7 bases are shared with TRBD1. The CDR3 contains 12 residues. CDR1 is MDHEN, CDR2 SYDVKM, per germline. The J segment lost 8 bases and the V segment lost 7 bases, leaving 2 bases of the junction unmatched. CDR3 sequence (DNA): TGTGCCAGCAAAACAGGGGATTCACCCCTCCACTTT. Protein sequence: CASKTGDSPLHF.

This chain links TRBV4-3 with TRBJ1-2; D uncertain. Trimming took off 1 base at V and 2 bases at J, with 11 bases between the two ends. Germline CDR1 reads LGHNA; CDR2 reads YSLEER. There are 15 residues in the CDR3. This CDR3 reads CASSQGSQANYGYTF. In DNA, the CDR3 is TGCGCCAGCAGCCAAGGATCGCAGGCGAACTATGGCTACACCTTC.

This chain links TRBV19 with TRBJ2-7, with 8 bases identical to TRBD1. Germline-derived CDR1 and CDR2 are LNHDA and SQIVND (reference sequence). Trimming took 3 bases from V and 6 from J; bases not matched to a gene: 10. This CDR3 is 15 amino acids long. This CDR3 is CASSISQGAFSEQYF. The CDR3 nucleotides are TGTGCCAGTAGTATCTCTCAGGGGGCATTCAGCGAGCAGTACTTC. Combining the CDR3 with reference TRBV19 and TRBJ2-7 gives the whole variable domain DGGITQSPKYLFRKEGQNVTLSCEQNLNHDAMYWYRQDPGQGLRLIYYSQIVNDFQKGDIAEGYSVSREKKESFPLTVTSAQKNPTAFYLCASSISQGAFSEQYFGPGTRLTVT.

The chain combines TRBV19 with TRBJ2-1, with 7 bases aligning to TRBD1. Germline CDR1 and CDR2: LNHDA and SQIVND (reference sequence). V shed 6 bases and J 1 base; nucleotides not matched to a gene: 9. The CDR3 is 16 residues long. CDR3 amino acids: CASSNQQGSSYNEQFF. The CDR3 DNA is TGTGCCAGTAGCAACCAACAGGGGTCATCCTACAATGAGCAGTTCTTC.

The rearrangement uses TRBV6-5 and TRBJ2-6; D not certain. CDR1 MNHEY and CDR2 SVGAGI come from the germline V gene. The CDR3 spans 13 residues. V lost 8 bases and J 0 bases, leaving 5 bases between the germline ends. CDR3 DNA sequence: TGTGCCAGCCTCCTCTCTGGGGCCAACGTCCTGACTTTC. It specifies CASLLSGANVLTF.

Concerning this clone: This sample also contains other DNA sequences that code for the same CDR3. The chain uses TRBV2 and TRBJ1-5, with 10 bases aligning to TRBD1. This CDR3 is built from 14 residues. V was clipped by 5 bases and J by 4 bases; unmatched bases: 2. Germline V gives CDR1 SNHLY, CDR2 FYNNEI. This CDR3 is CASSSGQGNQPQHF. In nucleotides, the CDR3 is TGTGCCAGCAGTTCGGGACAGGGGAATCAGCCCCAGCATTTT.

V usage is TRBV11-2 and J usage is TRBJ1-1; perhaps TRBD1 as D (5 bases). Trimming took 3 bases from V and 0 from J, leaving 8 bases between them. Germline V gives CDR1 SGHAT, CDR2 FQNNGV. The CDR3 extends over 14 amino acids. The CDR3 protein is CASSLVRVNTEAFF. CDR3 in DNA: TGTGCCAGCAGCTTGGTCAGGGTGAACACTGAAGCTTTCTTT.